This paragraph covers one T cell receptor (beta chain) sequence. Its specificity is unknown. V dropped 4 bases and J dropped 6; count of bases not matched to a gene: 6. Germline CDR1 SQVTM, CDR2 ANQGSEA. This CDR3 is 13 amino acids long. Expressed TCRB transcripts were sequenced because the entire RNA isolate underwent reverse transcription. Libraries were prepared by immunoSEQ multiplex PCR; TCRdb keeps only in-frame clonotypes and omits some of them. The table has more than 250,000 clones, approximately 25% seen once. This sample is drawn from a study of beta chain features in type 1 diabetes. Study results and caveats: All four CD4+ subsets from Type 1 diabetes patients carried moderately but significantly shorter TCRB CDR3s.

Sorting that relied on CD45RO/CCR7/CD25/CD127/CD95/CD27 yielded CD4+ naive, central memory, regulatory and stem cell-like memory cells. The chain couples TRBV29-1 to TRBJ1-2; 9 nucleotides align to TRBD1. The sample consisted of naive CD4+ T cells from blood. The sequence was obtained from a woman aged 25-40 years with type 1 diabetes. The CDR3 DNA is TGCAGCGTTGCGGACAGGGGCCCGGATGGCTACACCTTC. Its translation is CSVADRGPDGYTF.